These 10 T cell receptor beta chains were all obtained from the same sample, sequenced in a study of T cells in Graves' hyperthyroidism and ophthalmopathy. Amplification yielded TCR beta CDR3 regions, with RNA transcripts as the source. HTBI primers were used for first-round RT-PCR of the TCR CDR3. Each CDR3 protein is one row after TCRdb ran MiXCR on the multiplex PCR reads. Among some 420,000 distinct CDR3 sequences, roughly an eighth were seen once, and the ten largest hold approximately 5.8%. Sequencing was carried out using blood. The receptors shown here come from a woman under 30 with Graves' hyperthyroidism.

This clonotype was seen more than once but under ten times. The genes are TRBV19 and TRBJ1-2; D may be TRBD1 (6 bases). This CDR3 has 13 amino acids. Looked up from germline, CDR1 is LNHDA and CDR2 is SQIVND (reference sequence). The V gene lost 4 bases and the J gene lost 5 bases, with 11 bases spanning the gap. This chain's CDR3 is CASSKTGRYGYTF. CDR3 bases: TGTGCCAGTAGTAAGACAGGACGATATGGCTACACCTTC.

This clonotype was counted a few times. This chain joins TRBV5-5 and TRBJ1-5, with D perhaps matching TRBD1 (5 bases). V was pared by 0 bases and J by 5 bases, with 12 bases between. The CDR3 length is 15 residues. CDR1 and CDR2 from the germline V gene are SGHKS and YYEKEE (reference sequence). CDR3 nucleotide sequence: TGTGCCAGCAGCTTGGGTAGGGGCGATTATCAGCCCCAGCATTTT. Residues: CASSLGRGDYQPQHF.

This clonotype has ten or more counts. The V call is TRBV24-1, the J call TRBJ2-7, with 11 nucleotides matching TRBD2. The junction had 8 bases not matched to a gene; V was cut back by 3 bases and J by 2 bases. The CDR3 loop spans 17 amino acids. CDR1 KGHDR and CDR2 SFDVKD come from the germline V gene. CDR3 loop: CATSDVGGTSGTYEQYF. The CDR3 bases are TGTGCCACCAGTGATGTGGGGGGGACTAGCGGTACCTACGAGCAGTACTTC.

The J gene is TRBJ1-1, the V gene TRBV7-9; the D is unclear. V was trimmed by 1 base and J by 5 bases, leaving 14 bases between them. The CDR3 is 15 residues long. The germline V gene has CDR1 SEHNR and CDR2 FQNEAQ (reference sequence). CDR3 sequence reads: CASSLGRLRLTEAFF. The CDR3 coding sequence is TGTGCCAGCAGCTTAGGTCGATTGCGTCTGACTGAAGCTTTCTTT. Based on the CDR3 plus reference TRBV7-9 and TRBJ1-1, the full variable domain is DTGVSQNPRHKITKRGQNVTFRCDPISEHNRLYWYRQTLGQGPEFLTYFQNEAQLEKSRLLSDRFSAERPKGSFSTLEIQRTEQGDSAMYLCASSLGRLRLTEAFFGQGTRLTVV.

This clonotype was picked up many times. Here the CDR3 DNA reads TGTGCCAGCTCACCAGAAGGGTCCTATGGCTACACCTTC. It codes for CASSPEGSYGYTF. The rearrangement joins TRBV18 to TRBJ1-2; D call uncertain. V was pared by 2 bases and J by 4 bases, with 8 bases between. Germline CDR1 and CDR2: KGHSH and LQKENI. CDR3 length: 13 amino acids.

This clonotype was counted at least ten times. The chain joins TRBV10-1 to TRBJ1-1; 7 bases line up with TRBD1. The germline gives CDR1 WNHNN, CDR2 SYGVQD (reference sequence). The ends lost 3 bases at V and 0 bases at J; junction bases unmatched: 4. This CDR3 comprises 15 residues. The CDR3 region is CASSEGTGVNTEAFF. In DNA form, the CDR3 reads TGCGCCAGCAGTGAAGGAACAGGGGTGAACACTGAAGCTTTCTTT.

The chain uses TRBV5-6 and TRBJ2-7; 12 bases match TRBD2. There are 15 residues in the CDR3. The trim removed 0 bases at V and 4 bases at J, leaving 2 bases unmatched. Germline lookup yields CDR1 SGHDT and CDR2 YYEEEE. The CDR3 loop reads CASSLGLAGEYEQYF. The CDR3 DNA sequence: TGTGCCAGCAGCTTGGGACTAGCGGGAGAGTACGAGCAGTACTTC.

A single count supports this clonotype. The chain employs TRBV7-9 and TRBJ2-7, with 8 bases identical to TRBD2. Germline loops: CDR1 SEHNR, CDR2 FQNEAQ (reference sequence). The CDR3 runs 15 residues. With V trimmed by 4 bases and J by 1 base, 6 bases remained unmatched. The CDR3 sequence is CASSSSGTSSYEQYF. In DNA form, the CDR3 reads TGTGCCAGCAGCTCATCCGGGACTAGTTCCTACGAGCAGTACTTC.

This clonotype showed up many times. The chain links TRBV5-1 to TRBJ2-2; D uncertain. V lost 0 bases, J lost 0 bases, and 3 bases lay in between. Looked up from germline, CDR1 is SGHRS and CDR2 is YFSETQ. The CDR3 totals 14 residues. CDR3 region: CASSLAPNTGELFF. The CDR3, as DNA: TGCGCCAGCAGCTTGGCTCCGAACACCGGGGAGCTGTTTTTT.

The chain carries TRBV24-1 and TRBJ2-2; D gene unclear. Trimming shortened V by 4 bases and J by 2 bases, and 10 bases separated the two germline ends. The CDR3 is made up of 15 amino acids. The germline gives CDR1 KGHDR, CDR2 SFDVKD. The CDR3 DNA is TGTGCCACCAGTGACGGACGGATTAACACCGGGGAGCTGTTTTTT. This gives the protein CATSDGRINTGELFF.